Listed below are T cell receptor beta chains from one sample, sequenced in a study. TCRdb re-called the 5' RACE reads with MiXCR, one entry per CDR3 protein. This table holds fewer than 6,500 distinct CDR3 sequences, roughly a third found once. Sequenced input: memory CD4+ T cells sorted from blood. These receptors were taken from a female donor with breast cancer. Each CDR3 is given with its conserved first and last residue. The D gene is left open where the match is weak. Clone sizes are given selectively: once, few, many, or a class where the clone is expanded.

j_call clone_size v_call d_call cdr3_aa cdr3_nt
TRBJ2-7 many TRBV19 TRBD1 CASSKGQDLSYDEQYF TGTGCCAGTAGTAAGGGACAGGACCTTTCTTATGACGAGCAGTACTTC
TRBJ1-5 medium-sized TRBV5-1 NA CASSKSGDQPQHF TGCGCCAGCAGCAAATCAGGGGATCAGCCCCAGCATTTT
TRBJ1-6 NA TRBV7-3 NA CASSLGDNSPLHF TGTGCCAGCAGCTTAGGGGATAATTCACCCCTCCACTTT
TRBJ2-2 medium-sized TRBV20-1 NA CSARDWGGTGELFF TGCAGTGCTAGAGATTGGGGCGGCACCGGGGAGCTGTTTTTT
TRBJ2-7 NA TRBV27 TRBD1 CASSPDRGITYEQYF TGTGCCAGCAGTCCGGACAGGGGGATCACCTACGAGCAGTACTTC
TRBJ2-2 NA TRBV3-1 NA CASSDRAGTGGELFF TGTGCCAGCAGCGACAGGGCCGGGACTGGAGGGGAGCTGTTTTTT
TRBJ2-3 many TRBV5-5 TRBD2 CASSPLAGGPQDTQYF TGTGCCAGCAGCCCCCTTGCGGGGGGGCCGCAAGATACGCAGTATTTT
TRBJ2-2 NA TRBV5-1 NA CASSFPGQRPRNTGELFF TGCGCCAGCAGCTTCCCGGGACAACGACCCAGAAACACCGGGGAGCTGTTTTTT
TRBJ1-5 NA TRBV20-1 TRBD1 CSATGGIDQPQHF TGCAGTGCCACAGGGGGGATCGATCAGCCCCAGCATTTT
TRBJ2-6 once TRBV20-1 NA CSASRAGQSSGANVLTF TGCAGTGCTAGTAGGGCAGGGCAGAGCTCTGGGGCCAACGTCCTGACTTTC
TRBJ1-2 many TRBV19 NA CASNSRISGYTF TGTGCCAGTAATTCCCGGATTAGTGGCTACACCTTC
TRBJ1-5 large TRBV5-1 NA CASSPGYGNQPQHF TGCGCCAGCAGCCCGGGATATGGGAATCAGCCCCAGCATTTT
TRBJ2-5 medium-sized TRBV6-6 NA CASRDLGVRQETQYF TGTGCCAGCAGGGATCTGGGGGTCCGGCAAGAGACCCAGTACTTC